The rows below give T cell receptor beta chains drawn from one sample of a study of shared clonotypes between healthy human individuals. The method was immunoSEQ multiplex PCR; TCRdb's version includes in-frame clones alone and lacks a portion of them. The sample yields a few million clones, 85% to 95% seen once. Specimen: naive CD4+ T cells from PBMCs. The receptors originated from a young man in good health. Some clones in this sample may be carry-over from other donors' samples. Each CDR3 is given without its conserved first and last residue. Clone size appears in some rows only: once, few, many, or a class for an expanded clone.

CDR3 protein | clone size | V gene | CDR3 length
ASSPQGPSGNTIY | - | TRBV18 | 13
ASSRTTDTQY | - | TRBV28 | 10
SARGQPGAF | - | TRBV20-1 | 9
ATSRGGGNTEAF | - | TRBV15 | 12
ASSTSPGQLGNTIY | - | TRBV25-1 | 14
ASSPGLEVAKNIQY | - | TRBV9 | 14
ASSRKREMTYNEQF | - | TRBV11-2 | 14
ASSTLGGLITGELF | - | TRBV28 | 14
AWSVQGKPYEQY | - | TRBV30 | 12
ASGPGTEGYGYT | - | TRBV5-4 | 12
ASSRSSGGYEQY | - | TRBV2 | 12
ASRSGHEVFETGELF | - | TRBV5-8 | 15
ASSYLFAGNTDTQY | - | TRBV13 | 14
ASSYQLASGETQY | - | TRBV6-5 | 13
ASSYNRGNEKLF | - | TRBV6-5 | 12
ASSATGYNEQF | - | TRBV5-1 | 11
ASSLTGTGSGNTIY | - | TRBV7-6 | 14
ASSGPGLAAGELF | once | TRBV2 | 13
SAGPDAF | once | TRBV20-1 | 7
ASSRFPGVSYNEQF | - | TRBV7-3 | 14
ASSAGTTYNEQF | - | TRBV2 | 12
ASSRPGQGRDTIY | - | TRBV5-6 | 13
ASGFGSTEAF | - | TRBV12-5 | 10
AWSVFGERAASPLH | - | TRBV30 | 14
ATSRDRANQETQY | - | TRBV15 | 13
ASSRSASGTSGAEQY | - | TRBV4-2 | 15
ASSLAGRSYEQY | - | TRBV7-8 | 12
ASSQGRGNRGGTEAF | - | TRBV14 | 15
ASSPKGTVYEQY | - | TRBV6-6 | 12
ASSVRGTFSTDTQY | - | TRBV11-2 | 14
ASSPPGLAGVSNEQF | - | TRBV5-4 | 15
ASSIPPGTGNTGELF | - | TRBV28 | 15
ASSAAAEYNEQF | - | TRBV9 | 12
ASSLLQGYTEAF | - | TRBV5-5 | 12
SVTGLAGGGRPDTQY | - | TRBV29-1 | 15
ASSPSHGIYGYT | - | TRBV5-1 | 12
SAGQGFPYEQY | - | TRBV29-1 | 11
ASSVGQLYGYT | - | TRBV5-4 | 11
ASSLMGQTYGYT | - | TRBV5-1 | 12
SVGAHYEQY | - | TRBV29-1 | 9
ASNPPGPRTYEQY | - | TRBV28 | 13
ASSLAVAESNEQF | - | TRBV7-3 | 13
ASSPSKDRGHEQY | - | TRBV9 | 13
ASSPTGGQADTQY | - | TRBV2 | 13
ASTYTSVSYNEQF | - | TRBV19 | 13
ASRSSSGRARVTQY | - | TRBV10-1 | 14